This T cell receptor beta chain was observed in a study of blood T cells in healthy people across ages. Whole-study results and caveats: Researchers said unsorted PBMCs prevented a conclusive naive versus antigen-experienced comparison.

This CDR3 is 12 amino acids long. Germline V CDR1 and CDR2: SEHNR, FQNEAQ (reference sequence). With 1 base removed from V and 15 bases from J, the gap between germline ends came to 13 bases. Each sample provided at least 5.5 micrograms of extracted total RNA. Comment on this clonotype: Its antigen is undetermined.

A J-beta primer mix and a sample-barcoded 5' primer were used in a second PCR of about 7 to 12 cycles. Every cDNA molecule carried a tag from a template-switch adaptor bearing 12 random nucleotides. TCRdb independently ran MiXCR on the 5' RACE reads; one entry per CDR3 protein. The data contain 1.4 million to 1.5 million distinct CDR3 sequences, around 42% of them singletons. The receptor was isolated from a woman aged 18-29 years in good health. The gene calls are TRBV7-9 and TRBJ2-1; D gene ambiguous. The sample consisted of blood. The DNA for the CDR3 is TGTGCCAGCAGCTTAGGGCCCCAACAGTGGTTCTTC. Protein: CASSLGPQQWFF. Complete variable domain (other parts from reference TRBV7-9 and TRBJ2-1): DTGVSQNPRHKITKRGQNVTFRCDPISEHNRLYWYRQTLGQGPEFLTYFQNEAQLEKSRLLSDRFSAERPKGSFSTLEIQRTEQGDSAMYLCASSLGPQQWFFGPGTRLTVL.